This is a list of T cell receptor beta chains from one sample in a study of blood T cells in healthy people across ages. Each CDR3 protein is one row after TCRdb ran MiXCR on the 5' RACE reads. In the table there are approximately 1.5 million distinct CDR3 sequences, roughly 32% of which are singletons. The sample was blood. The receptors come from a woman aged 25 to 45 in good health. Both conserved end residues are part of each CDR3. D genes are given only for firm matches. Some rows mark clone size as missing; the rest say once, few, many or name a class of expanded clone.

j_gene	v_gene	d_gene	abundance	CDR3nt	CDR3aa
TRBJ1-1	TRBV20-1	NA	NA	TGCAGTGCTAGAGATACTCTATCGGGGGGGCTCAGTGAAGCTTTCTTT	CSARDTLSGGLSEAFF
TRBJ2-2	TRBV20-1	NA	NA	TGCAGTGCTAGAGGTCCCTCGGGGAACACCGGGGAGCTGTTTTTT	CSARGPSGNTGELFF
TRBJ2-7	TRBV5-1	NA	few	TGCGCCAGCAGCGACGGACGGAGCGAGCAGTACTTC	CASSDGRSEQYF
TRBJ2-1	TRBV20-1	NA	few	TGCAGTGCGGCCAACGGGGATGAGCAGTTCTTC	CSAANGDEQFF
TRBJ1-3	TRBV29-1	NA	NA	TGCAGCGCCGAAATAAGCTCTGGAAACACCATATATTTT	CSAEISSGNTIYF
TRBJ2-1	TRBV9	NA	few	TGTGCCAGCAGCGCAACAGGAGCACCCTACAATGAGCAGTTCTTC	CASSATGAPYNEQFF
TRBJ2-3	TRBV20-1	NA	NA	TGCAGTGCTTTACTAGGAATGAAAATAGATACGCAGTATTTT	CSALLGMKIDTQYF
TRBJ1-1	TRBV6-6	NA	NA	TGTGCCAGCAATACAGCAATGAACACTGAAGCTTTCTTT	CASNTAMNTEAFF
TRBJ2-7	TRBV5-1	NA	NA	TGCGCCAACAGTCTCGAAAGAGGCGACGAGCAGTACTTC	CANSLERGDEQYF
TRBJ1-1	TRBV19	NA	NA	TGTGCCAGTAGTTCGCGGGACAAAGCTTTCTTT	CASSSRDKAFF
TRBJ2-5	TRBV9	NA	NA	TGTGCCAGCAGTCTTCTCGACGGACATAGCGGAAAGCGGGAGACCCAGTACTTC	CASSLLDGHSGKRETQYF
TRBJ2-1	TRBV10-2	NA	many	TGCGCCAGCAGGGACAGTACAGGGAGTTACAATGAGCAGTTCTTC	CASRDSTGSYNEQFF
TRBJ2-3	TRBV5-1	TRBD2	few	TGCGCCAGCAGCCTTGGTGGGGCTAGCGGGAGCGAGACGCAGTATTTT	CASSLGGASGSETQYF
TRBJ2-7	TRBV27	NA	many	TGTGCCAGCAGTTTCACCGAGACCGCCGAGCAGTACTTC	CASSFTETAEQYF
TRBJ2-3	TRBV28	NA	NA	TGTGCCAGCAGTTTCCAGGGGCCTCCCATGACGCAGTATTTT	CASSFQGPPMTQYF
TRBJ1-2	TRBV15	TRBD1	NA	TGTGCCACCAGCCCAAGGACAGGGAAAGTATATGGCTACACCTTC	CATSPRTGKVYGYTF
TRBJ2-1	TRBV11-2	TRBD2	NA	TGTGCCAGCAGCGGGCTAGCGGGAGTTAACAATGAGCAGTTCTTC	CASSGLAGVNNEQFF
TRBJ2-1	TRBV12-3/TRBV12-4	NA	few	TGTGCCAGCAGCCCGCCCGCTCACGGGGCAAGAGAGCAGTTCTTC	CASSPPAHGAREQFF
TRBJ1-2	TRBV3-1	NA	NA	TGTGCCAGCAGCCAAGACCCAGGGGCCAACTATGGCTACACCTTC	CASSQDPGANYGYTF
TRBJ2-1	TRBV30	NA	NA	TGTGCCTGGAGAAGAGCAGGGGTCTATAATGAGCAGTTCTTC	CAWRRAGVYNEQFF
TRBJ2-3	TRBV27	TRBD2	NA	TGTGCCAGCAGTTTATCGGGTCTAGCGGGCACAGATACGCAGTATTTT	CASSLSGLAGTDTQYF
TRBJ1-5	TRBV20-1	TRBD1	NA	TGCAGTGCTAGTGGAGGGGGCCGGGGTCAGCCCCAGCATTTT	CSASGGGRGQPQHF
TRBJ1-4	TRBV4-2	NA	NA	TGTGCCAGCAGCTCTCGAGGAGTAAATGAAAAACTGTTTTTT	CASSSRGVNEKLFF
TRBJ2-3	TRBV28	NA	once	TGTGCCAGCAGAAGGAGTTCAGATCGGGATACGCAGTATTTT	CASRRSSDRDTQYF
TRBJ2-7	TRBV20-1	TRBD2	few	TGCAGTGCTAGGCAAATCCTGACTAGCGGGGCAACCTACGAGCAGTACTTC	CSARQILTSGATYEQYF
TRBJ2-7	TRBV20-1	NA	few	TGCAGTGCTAGAGATTCGGGGGTTTTCGAGCAGTACTTC	CSARDSGVFEQYF
TRBJ2-7	TRBV4-1	NA	many	TGCGCCAGCAGCGTGGCCTTCTCCTACGAGCAGTACTTC	CASSVAFSYEQYF
TRBJ2-7	TRBV4-1	NA	NA	TGCGCCAGCAGCCAACACGGGCAGGGCTACGAGCAGTACTTC	CASSQHGQGYEQYF
TRBJ1-1	TRBV3-1	NA	NA	TGTGCCAGCAGCCAAGTACCAGGGTCTGAAGCTTTCTTT	CASSQVPGSEAFF
TRBJ2-7	TRBV7-2	TRBD1	NA	TGTGCCAGCAGCTACGGACAGGGGGTTCCTCTGTACGAGCAGTACTTC	CASSYGQGVPLYEQYF
TRBJ2-1	TRBV5-1	NA	NA	TGCGCCAGCAGTCTTATCTTTAGGGCTTACAATGAGCAGTTCTTC	CASSLIFRAYNEQFF
TRBJ1-2	TRBV20-1	NA	many	TGCAGTGCTAGAGGCAGGTTGAACTATGGCTACACCTTC	CSARGRLNYGYTF
TRBJ2-1	TRBV20-1	TRBD2	NA	TGCAGTGCTAGGCGGGGGTTATCCTACAATGAGCAGTTCTTC	CSARRGLSYNEQFF
TRBJ2-1	TRBV6-2/TRBV6-3	TRBD2	few	TGTGCCAGCACTCCCGCCCAGACTAGCGGAACGAATGAGCAGTTCTTC	CASTPAQTSGTNEQFF
TRBJ2-1	TRBV20-1	NA	NA	TGCAGTGCTAGGTACAAACCCGATGAGCAGTTCTTC	CSARYKPDEQFF
TRBJ2-4	TRBV28	NA	NA	TGTGCCAGCAGTTTAGAGGGCATTCAGTACTTC	CASSLEGIQYF
TRBJ2-3	TRBV7-8	TRBD1	NA	TGTGCCAGCAGCTTAGGGGCGACAGGGCCAAAAGATACGCAGTATTTT	CASSLGATGPKDTQYF
TRBJ2-3	TRBV3-1	NA	NA	TGTGCCAGCAGCCTGAGGGTCCCGGGGCGGGGCACAGATACGCAGTATTTT	CASSLRVPGRGTDTQYF
TRBJ2-1	TRBV15	TRBD1	few	TGTGCCACCAGCTTGAGACCGGGACAAGGGGGCGATGAGCAGTTCTTC	CATSLRPGQGGDEQFF
TRBJ1-5	TRBV30	TRBD1	many	TGTGCCTGGAGCAGTACAGGGGGATATCAGCCCCAGCATTTT	CAWSSTGGYQPQHF
TRBJ1-2	TRBV11-1	NA	once	TGTGCCAGCAGTTATGGGGACGGGTCCTCGTACCACACCTTC	CASSYGDGSSYHTF
TRBJ2-7	TRBV5-1	TRBD2	NA	TGCGCCAGCAGTTCGGGACTAGAGCCCGAGCAGTACTTC	CASSSGLEPEQYF
TRBJ2-1	TRBV20-1	TRBD2	NA	TGCAGTACTAGGGGACTAGTTTTTAGGAATGAGCAGTTCTTC	CSTRGLVFRNEQFF
TRBJ2-2	TRBV24-1	NA	NA	TGTGCCACCAGTGACTCCGGAAACACCGGGGAGCTGTTTTTT	CATSDSGNTGELFF
TRBJ2-5	TRBV2	TRBD1	few	TGTGCCAGCATGGGACAGGGGTTTCCAAAAGAGACCCAGTACTTC	CASMGQGFPKETQYF
TRBJ2-3	TRBV30	TRBD2	NA	TGTGCCTGGCTAGCGGACACAGATACGCAGTATTTT	CAWLADTDTQYF
TRBJ2-3	TRBV4-2	TRBD2	NA	TGTGCCAGCAGCCAAGTAGCTAGCGGGGGGGGACCCGATACGCAGTATTTT	CASSQVASGGGPDTQYF
TRBJ1-1	TRBV7-9	TRBD1	NA	TGTGCCAGCATCGTCCCGGGACAGGGCGGGACTGAAGCTTTCTTT	CASIVPGQGGTEAFF
TRBJ2-2	TRBV27	NA	NA	TGTGCCAGCAGTTTAGCGTCTTGGGGGGTGGTCCGGGAGCTGTTTTTT	CASSLASWGVVRELFF
TRBJ2-7	TRBV7-9	NA	NA	TGTGCCAGCATCAAAGTGGGGGAGGCGGTCTACGAGCAGTACTTC	CASIKVGEAVYEQYF
TRBJ2-7	TRBV28	TRBD1	NA	TGTGCCAGCAGTTTCAGGGACAGGGTCTACGAGCAGTACTTC	CASSFRDRVYEQYF
TRBJ1-2	TRBV2	NA	NA	TGTGCCAGCAGTGAAGCGCGGGGGGGTGGCTACACCTTC	CASSEARGGGYTF
TRBJ2-1	TRBV6-5	TRBD1	few	TGTGCCAGCATTAGGACAGGGCCGACCCTCTCCTACAATGAGCAGTTCTTC	CASIRTGPTLSYNEQFF
TRBJ1-5	TRBV3-1	TRBD1	NA	TGTGCCAGCAGCCAAGGGACAGGGAAGCTCCATCAGCCCCAGCATTTT	CASSQGTGKLHQPQHF
TRBJ2-1	TRBV12-3/TRBV12-4	TRBD2	NA	TGTGCCAGCAGTTTGCGGGAGTCCTACAGTGAGCAGTTCTTC	CASSLRESYSEQFF
TRBJ1-6	TRBV6-6	TRBD1	NA	TGTGCCAGCACCACCCGGACAGGGTGGACACCCCTCCACTTT	CASTTRTGWTPLHF
TRBJ2-4	TRBV9	TRBD1	few	TGTGCCAGCAGCCCGGGACAGGCCAAAAACATTCAGTACTTC	CASSPGQAKNIQYF
TRBJ2-1	TRBV20-1	NA	NA	TGCAGTGCGTCCAACTCCTACAATGAGCAGTTCTTC	CSASNSYNEQFF
TRBJ2-5	TRBV5-1	NA	NA	TGCGCCAGCAGCGTGGAACACAGGGCAGAGACCCAGTACTTC	CASSVEHRAETQYF